The table lists the clone carrying this TCR beta chain with many counts. Its antigen is not identified. Unmatched junction bases numbered 3, after V lost 0 bases and J lost 1 base. CDR3 length: 16 amino acids. From germline, CDR1 is SGHRS and CDR2 YFSETQ. The record originates from a study of CD8 T cells in ankylosing spondylitis. Study observations and caveats: Clones tied to disease were said to be significantly enriched in matched ankylosing spondylitis synovial fluid. Earlier literature documents some of the motif variants in reactive arthritis synovial fluid and blood. Seemingly characteristic of ankylosing spondylitis blood was a TCR beta motif consisting of several highly homologous variants.

In making TCR beta libraries, quantitative 5'-RACE with molecular barcodes was used. TCRdb analysed the 5' RACE reads with MiXCR anew, one entry per CDR3 protein. The sample contains roughly 120,000 distinct CDR3 sequences, over 6.5% of which appear only once. The receptor comes from a male donor with ankylosing spondylitis or in good health (not recorded which). The chain couples TRBV5-1 to TRBJ2-1; 8 nucleotides match TRBD2. The material sequenced was blood, either unsorted or a sorted T cell fraction (not recorded which). The CDR3 DNA reads as TGCGCCAGCAGCTTGGACGGCGGGGGGTCCTACAATGAGCAGTTCTTC. Protein product: CASSLDGGGSYNEQFF.